The 18 T cell receptor beta chains presented below share a single source sample, sequenced in a study of blood T cells in healthy people across ages. PCR was performed a second time for 7 to 11 cycles using a sample-barcoded 5' primer and a J-beta primer mix. One entry per CDR3 protein, called by TCRdb with MiXCR from the 5' RACE reads. The repertoire has 550,000 to 600,000 distinct CDR3 sequences, 27% of them found once; the top ten carry less than 20%. Sequencing was done on a sample of blood. The receptor source for this set is a woman in her seventies in good health.

In its sample, this clonotype was seen many times. The V and J genes are TRBV7-9 and TRBJ2-5, with 7 bases aligning to TRBD1. Germline CDR1 and CDR2: SEHNR and FQNEAQ (reference sequence). With 4 bases clipped from V and 0 bases from J, the junction kept 11 bases outside the gene matches. The CDR3 totals 17 residues. The CDR3 sequence: CASSSNLGQAYQETQYF. DNA for the CDR3: TGTGCCAGCAGCTCTAACCTAGGACAGGCGTACCAAGAGACCCAGTACTTC.

A few counts support this clonotype. This rearrangement joins TRBV6-5 to TRBJ1-3, with 7 bases matching TRBD1. CDR1 is MNHEY, CDR2 SVGAGI, per germline. The CDR3 sequence is 15 residues long. J gave up 0 bases and V 5 bases, and 4 bases lay outside the gene matches. CDR3 residues: CASSPDRASGNTIYF. Written as DNA, the CDR3 is TGTGCCAGCAGTCCTGACAGGGCCTCTGGAAACACCATATATTTT.

The chain is built from TRBV4-1 and TRBJ2-6; TRBD1 aligns across 8 bases. This CDR3 is built from 18 residues. Germline CDR1 and CDR2: MGHRA and YSYEKL. Germline trimming cut 5 bases from V and 0 bases from J; bases unmatched to any gene: 9. CDR3 DNA sequence: TGCGCCAGCAGCAACCGGGACAGGACGTTCTCTGGGGCCAACGTCCTGACTTTC. As protein: CASSNRDRTFSGANVLTF.

The rearrangement links TRBV5-1 to TRBJ2-3, with 7 bases aligning to TRBD1. Germline V gives CDR1 SGHRS, CDR2 YFSETQ. V was clipped by 5 bases and J by 3 bases; unmatched bases: 6. The CDR3 contains 14 residues. The CDR3 here is CASSTGTVTDTQYF. The CDR3 DNA reads TGCGCCAGCAGTACCGGGACAGTGACAGATACGCAGTATTTT.

This clonotype turned up a few times. One end of the junction does not line up with germline, which may come from a read error. The chain joins TRBV3-1 to TRBJ1-2; 7 bases are shared with TRBD1. Germline values: CDR1 LGHDT, CDR2 YNNKEL (reference sequence). This CDR3 has 16 residues. CDR3 in amino acids: CASSPLGGARTRGYTF. The CDR3 nucleotides are TGTGCCAGCAGCCCCCTAGGGGGCGCGAGGACGAGAGGCTACACTTTC.

The CDR3 nucleotides are TGTGCCAGCAGCCAAGTTACGGGTTTTACCGGGGAGCTGTTTTTT. Amino acid sequence: CASSQVTGFTGELFF. The gene calls are TRBV4-2 and TRBJ2-2; no reliable D call. The CDR3 covers 15 residues. CDR1 is LGHNA and CDR2 is YNFKEQ in the germline V gene. V was clipped by 1 base and J by 5 bases, with 11 bases between them.

This clonotype was seen a handful of times. This CDR3 is CAWSTTGGLGYTF. The CDR3 DNA sequence: TGTGCCTGGAGTACAACGGGAGGCCTAGGCTACACCTTC. The genes are TRBV30 and TRBJ1-2; D not certain. Germline CDR1 is GTSNPN and CDR2 is SVGIG (reference sequence). With 2 bases removed from V and 8 bases from J, the gap between germline ends came to 15 bases. CDR3 length: 13 residues.

This clonotype has only one observation. This chain connects TRBV7-2 to TRBJ2-6; TRBD1 or TRBD2 may be the D gene (6 bases each). CDR1 is SGHTA, CDR2 FQGNSA, per germline. V was shortened by 1 base and J by 2 bases, with 12 bases between the two germline ends. CDR3 length equals 17 residues. CDR3 DNA sequence: TGTGCCAGCAGCTTAGTAGGCCGGGGGCCTGGGGCCAACGTCCTGACTTTC. Translated, it gives CASSLVGRGPGANVLTF. Full variable domain (rest looked up from reference TRBV7-2 and TRBJ2-6): GAGVSQSPSNKVTEKGKDVELRCDPISGHTALYWYRQSLGQGLEFLIYFQGNSAPDKSGLPSDRFSAERTGGSVSTLTIQRTQQEDSAVYLCASSLVGRGPGANVLTFGAGSRLTVL.

This clonotype was detected only a few times. V gene TRBV20-1 combines with J gene TRBJ1-1; D ambiguous. This CDR3 is built from 13 residues. V lost 5 bases, J lost 0 bases, and 10 bases lay in between. CDR1 and CDR2 from the germline V gene are DFQATT and SNEGSKA (reference sequence). CDR3 protein: CSAETDMNTEAFF. The CDR3 nucleotides are TGCAGTGCTGAAACAGATATGAACACTGAAGCTTTCTTT.

This sequence joins TRBV6-5 and TRBJ2-7, with 10 positions matching TRBD1. The CDR3 has 14 residues. V shed 6 bases, J shed 0 bases, and the junction held 2 bases outside the gene matches. Per the germline V gene, CDR1 is MNHEY and CDR2 is SVGAGI. CDR3 protein: CASRGQGYSYEQYF. The CDR3, as DNA: TGTGCCAGCAGGGGACAGGGGTACTCCTACGAGCAGTACTTC.

This clonotype came up a few times. V is TRBV5-1 and J is TRBJ1-4; TRBD1 aligns across 7 bases. This CDR3 has 14 residues. Per germline, CDR1 SGHRS and CDR2 YFSETQ. Unmatched junction bases numbered 8, after V lost 6 bases and J lost 6 bases. The CDR3 here is CASKMTGPDEKLFF. The CDR3 DNA reads TGCGCCAGCAAAATGACAGGGCCGGATGAAAAACTGTTTTTT.

Written as DNA, the CDR3 is TGTGCCAGCAGAGCACCGGGACTAGTCGCTGGCGAGCAGTACTTC. Its translation is CASRAPGLVAGEQYF. This chain uses TRBV25-1 with TRBJ2-7, with 8 bases lining up with TRBD2. Germline-derived CDR1 and CDR2 are MGHDK and SYGVNS. The CDR3 has 15 amino acids. The V segment lost 6 bases and the J segment 6 bases; nucleotides outside the gene matches: 13.

This chain uses TRBV10-3 with TRBJ2-1; TRBD2 matches at 8 bases. Germline V gene data show CDR1 as ENHRY and CDR2 as SYGVKD. Germline trimming cut 4 bases from V and 0 bases from J; bases unmatched to any gene: 11. CDR3 length equals 18 residues. This CDR3 is CAISGRVSGGSSYNEQFF. The CDR3 nucleotides read TGTGCCATCAGTGGGAGGGTCAGCGGGGGAAGCTCCTACAATGAGCAGTTCTTC.

CDR3 loop: CASSQEGSAGGLLSSYNEQFF. The CDR3 region has the DNA TGCGCCAGCAGCCAAGAAGGGTCGGCGGGGGGACTTCTCAGCTCCTACAATGAGCAGTTCTTC. V usage is TRBV4-1 and J usage is TRBJ2-1; 8 bases agree with TRBD2. The CDR3 is 21 residues long. Germline V gene lookup returns CDR1 MGHRA and CDR2 YSYEKL. V was pared by 0 bases and J by 0 bases, with 16 bases of the junction left unmatched.

This clonotype was detected a few times. The chain employs TRBV6-5 and TRBJ1-2; TRBD1 is a possible D gene (6 bases). V was pared by 7 bases and J by 6 bases, with 15 bases between. The V gene's germline CDR1 is MNHEY and CDR2 SVGAGI. The length of the CDR3 is 13 residues. CDR3 residues: CASKRGWGHGYTF. The CDR3 coding sequence is TGTGCCAGCAAAAGGGGGTGGGGACATGGCTACACCTTC.

This clonotype was seen a handful of times. V gene TRBV20-1 combines with J gene TRBJ2-1; TRBD2 matches 10 bases. V trimming: 7 bases; J trimming: 7 bases; junction bases outside the gene matches: 10. Germline CDR1 reads DFQATT; CDR2 reads SNEGSKA (reference sequence). This CDR3 has 14 residues. CDR3 sequence (DNA): TGCAGTGTTCCAGCGGGGGGGCGTAGGAATGAGCAGTTCTTC. Its protein is CSVPAGGRRNEQFF.

The chain uses TRBV9 and TRBJ2-1, with 14 nucleotides matching TRBD2. CDR3 length: 19 amino acids. Germline V lookup: CDR1 SGDLS, CDR2 YYNGEE. With 1 base clipped from V and 0 bases from J, the junction kept 6 bases outside the gene matches. CDR3 sequence (DNA): TGTGCCAGCAGCGTATCAGGGACTAGCGGGGGAACCTCCTACAATGAGCAGTTCTTC. This encodes CASSVSGTSGGTSYNEQFF.

Only a few counts were recorded for this clonotype. The CDR3 DNA is TGTGCCAGCAGCCAAGGGAGGGATCGGCCCCAGCATTTT. Amino acids: CASSQGRDRPQHF. The chain carries TRBV3-1 and TRBJ1-5, with D uncertain. Germline loops: CDR1 LGHDT, CDR2 YNNKEL (reference sequence). The CDR3 totals 13 residues. V dropped 1 base and J dropped 9 bases, with 10 bases sitting between them.